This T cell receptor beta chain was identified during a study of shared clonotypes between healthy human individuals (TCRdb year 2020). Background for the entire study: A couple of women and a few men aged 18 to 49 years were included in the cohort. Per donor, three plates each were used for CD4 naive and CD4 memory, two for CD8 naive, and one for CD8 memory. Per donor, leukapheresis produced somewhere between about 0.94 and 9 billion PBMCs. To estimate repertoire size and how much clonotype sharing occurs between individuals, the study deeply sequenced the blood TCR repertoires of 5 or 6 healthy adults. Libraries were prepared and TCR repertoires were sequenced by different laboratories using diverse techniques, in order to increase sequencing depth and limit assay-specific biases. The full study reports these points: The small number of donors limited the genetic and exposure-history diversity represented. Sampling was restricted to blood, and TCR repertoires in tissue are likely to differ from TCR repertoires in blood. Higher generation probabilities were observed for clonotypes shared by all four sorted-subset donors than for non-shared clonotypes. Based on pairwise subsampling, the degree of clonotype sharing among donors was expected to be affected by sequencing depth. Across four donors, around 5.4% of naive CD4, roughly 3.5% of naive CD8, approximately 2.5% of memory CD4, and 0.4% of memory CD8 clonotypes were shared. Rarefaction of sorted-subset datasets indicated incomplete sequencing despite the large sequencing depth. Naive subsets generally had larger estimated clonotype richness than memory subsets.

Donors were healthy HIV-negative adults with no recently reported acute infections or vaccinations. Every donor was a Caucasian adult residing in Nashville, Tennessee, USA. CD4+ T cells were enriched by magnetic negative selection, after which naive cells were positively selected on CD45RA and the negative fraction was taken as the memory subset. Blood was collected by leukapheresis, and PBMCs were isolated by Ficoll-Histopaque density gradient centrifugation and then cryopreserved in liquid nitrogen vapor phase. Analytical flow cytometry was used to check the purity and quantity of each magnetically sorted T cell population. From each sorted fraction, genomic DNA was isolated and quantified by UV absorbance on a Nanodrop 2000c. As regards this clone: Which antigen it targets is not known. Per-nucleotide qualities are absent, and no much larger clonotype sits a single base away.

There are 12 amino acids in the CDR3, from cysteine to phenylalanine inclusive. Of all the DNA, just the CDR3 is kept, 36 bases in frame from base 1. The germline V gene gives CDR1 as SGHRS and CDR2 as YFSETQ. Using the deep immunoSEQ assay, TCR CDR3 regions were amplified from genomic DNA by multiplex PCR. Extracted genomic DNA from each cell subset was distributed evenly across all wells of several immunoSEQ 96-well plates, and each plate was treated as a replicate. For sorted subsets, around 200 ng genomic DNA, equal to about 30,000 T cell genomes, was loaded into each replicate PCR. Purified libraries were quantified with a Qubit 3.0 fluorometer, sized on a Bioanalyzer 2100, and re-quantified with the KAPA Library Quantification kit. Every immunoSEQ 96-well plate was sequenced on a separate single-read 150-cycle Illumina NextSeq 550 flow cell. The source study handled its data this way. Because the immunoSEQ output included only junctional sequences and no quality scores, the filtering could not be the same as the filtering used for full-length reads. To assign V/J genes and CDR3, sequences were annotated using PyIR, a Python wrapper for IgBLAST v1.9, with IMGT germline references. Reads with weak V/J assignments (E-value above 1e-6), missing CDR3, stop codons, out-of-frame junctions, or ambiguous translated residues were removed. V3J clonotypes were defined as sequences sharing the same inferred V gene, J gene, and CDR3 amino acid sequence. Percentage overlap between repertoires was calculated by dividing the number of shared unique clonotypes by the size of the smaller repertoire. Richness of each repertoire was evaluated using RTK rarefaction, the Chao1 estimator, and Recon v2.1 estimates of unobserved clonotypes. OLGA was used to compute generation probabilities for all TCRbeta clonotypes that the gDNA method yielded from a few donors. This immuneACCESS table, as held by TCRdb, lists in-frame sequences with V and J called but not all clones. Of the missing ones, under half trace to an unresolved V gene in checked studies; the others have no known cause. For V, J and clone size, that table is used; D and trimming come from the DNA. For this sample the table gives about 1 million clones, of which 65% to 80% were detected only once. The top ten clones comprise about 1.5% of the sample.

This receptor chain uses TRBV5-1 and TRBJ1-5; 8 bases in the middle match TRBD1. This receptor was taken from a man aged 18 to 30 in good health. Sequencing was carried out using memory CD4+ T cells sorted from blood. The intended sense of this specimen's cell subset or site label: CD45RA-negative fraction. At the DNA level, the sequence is TGCGGAAAGACAGGGGAGAATCAGCCCCAGCATTTT. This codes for CGKTGENQPQHF.